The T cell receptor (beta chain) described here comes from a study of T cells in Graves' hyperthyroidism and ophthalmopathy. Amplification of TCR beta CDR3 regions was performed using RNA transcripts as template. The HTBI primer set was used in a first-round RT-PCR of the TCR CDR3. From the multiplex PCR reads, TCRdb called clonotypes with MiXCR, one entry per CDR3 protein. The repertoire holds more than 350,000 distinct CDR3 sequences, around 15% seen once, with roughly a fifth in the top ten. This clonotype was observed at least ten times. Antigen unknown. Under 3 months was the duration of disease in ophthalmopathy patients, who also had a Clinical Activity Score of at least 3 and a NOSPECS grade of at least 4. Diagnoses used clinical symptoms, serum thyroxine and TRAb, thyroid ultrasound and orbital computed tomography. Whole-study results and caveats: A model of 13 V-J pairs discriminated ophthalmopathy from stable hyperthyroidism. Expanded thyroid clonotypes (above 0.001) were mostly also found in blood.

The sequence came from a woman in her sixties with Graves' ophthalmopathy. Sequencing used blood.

The CDR3 DNA reads TGTGCCACCAGCAGAGGTGGACTAGCGGTGAACACCGGGGAGCTGTTTTTT. Its translation is CATSRGGLAVNTGELFF. This chain joins TRBV15 and TRBJ2-2; 10 bases map to TRBD2. The V gene's germline CDR1 is LNHNV and CDR2 YYDKDF (reference sequence). J was trimmed by 1 base and V by 1 base; bases with no gene match: 3. The CDR3 is made up of 17 amino acids.